These 21 T cell receptor beta chains were sequenced from one sample in a study of response to subunit inactivated influenza vaccine. TCRdb reprocessed the RT-PCR reads with MiXCR, giving one entry per CDR3 protein. The sample lists approximately 570,000 distinct CDR3 sequences, less than 10% occurring once. Sequenced here: PBMCs from blood, sampled less than 30 months after vaccination. Receptor source: a man between 50 and 69 years old who received an inactivated influenza vaccine.

CDR3 loop: CASSLASGLGEGETQYF. CDR3 sequence (DNA): TGTGCCAGCAGTTTGGCTAGCGGGCTCGGGGAAGGAGAGACCCAGTACTTC. V and J are TRBV12-3 or TRBV12-4 and TRBJ2-5; TRBD2 agrees at 8 bases. V shed 3 bases, J shed 4 bases, and the junction held 13 bases outside the gene matches. The CDR3 runs 17 residues.

This chain links TRBV28 with TRBJ2-7; 10 nucleotides line up with TRBD1. The trim removed 6 bases at V and 3 bases at J, leaving 5 bases unmatched. This CDR3 is built from 14 residues. CDR1 is MDHEN, CDR2 SYDVKM, per germline. The CDR3 DNA follows: TGTGCCAGCAGACGACAGGGGGCCTTCTACGAGCAGTACTTC. Its translation: CASRRQGAFYEQYF.

In this sample, this clonotype turned up many times. This rearrangement joins TRBV12-3 or TRBV12-4 to TRBJ2-2, with TRBD2 identical over 8 bases. This CDR3 has 15 residues. V was pared by 2 bases and J by 4 bases, with 3 bases of the junction left unmatched. CDR3: CASSLRGGSTGELFF. The CDR3 DNA reads TGTGCCAGCAGTTTACGGGGGGGGTCCACCGGGGAGCTGTTTTTT.

This clonotype was found a few times. This chain connects TRBV5-1 to TRBJ2-3; TRBD1 might be the D (7 bases). Trimming removed 7 bases at V and 5 bases at J, with 17 bases between. Germline CDR1 reads SGHRS; CDR2 reads YFSETQ. This CDR3 contains 14 residues. The CDR3 bases are TGCGCCAGCCGCCCCGGAGGGGGCGGAGATACGCAGTATTTT. It specifies CASRPGGGGDTQYF.

Many counts were recorded for this clonotype. This sequence joins TRBV28 and TRBJ1-5; D is possibly TRBD1 (6 bases). This CDR3 has 15 amino acids. The germline V gene has CDR1 MDHEN and CDR2 SYDVKM. Trimming removed 6 bases at V and 0 bases at J, with 12 bases between. The CDR3 is CASSWGADSNQPQHF. The CDR3 region has the DNA TGTGCCAGCAGCTGGGGGGCAGATAGCAATCAGCCCCAGCATTTT.

This clonotype occurred many times. V gene TRBV12-3 or TRBV12-4 combines with J gene TRBJ2-2; D not resolved. V was cut by 1 base and J by 6 bases, with 6 bases left in between. The CDR3 is 13 residues long. CDR3 amino acids: CASSLGHPGELFF. The CDR3 nucleotides are TGTGCCAGCAGTTTAGGTCACCCCGGGGAGCTGTTTTTT.

The chain uses TRBV4-1 and TRBJ2-5; 7 bases align to TRBD2. Trimming cost V 1 base and J 2 bases; bases outside gene matches: 10. Germline CDR1 MGHRA, CDR2 YSYEKL. The length of the CDR3 is 17 residues. CDR3 in DNA: TGCGCCAGCAGCCAAGCGCCCGGGACTAACCTACAAGAGACCCAGTACTTC. Amino acid sequence: CASSQAPGTNLQETQYF.

The chain employs TRBV4-1 and TRBJ1-1, with D perhaps matching TRBD1 (5 bases). CDR1 is MGHRA and CDR2 is YSYEKL in the germline V gene. V lost 9 bases to trimming and J lost 1 base, with 18 bases between them. The length of the CDR3 is 15 residues. The CDR3 here is CASTRGLNENTEAFF. Written as DNA, the CDR3 is TGCGCCAGTACACGGGGACTAAACGAGAACACTGAAGCTTTCTTT.

This clonotype was seen a handful of times. V is TRBV5-4 and J is TRBJ2-1; the match to TRBD2 covers 8 bases. Germline V gene sequence: CDR1 SGHNT, CDR2 YYREEE (reference sequence). V lost 5 bases to trimming and J lost 9 bases; unmatched junction nucleotides: 4. This CDR3 spans 12 amino acids. CDR3 sequence: CASRSGGSEQFF. CDR3 DNA sequence: TGTGCCAGCAGGAGCGGGGGCAGTGAGCAGTTCTTC.

This sequence joins TRBV18 and TRBJ2-3; TRBD2 aligns across 7 bases. V lost 2 bases, J lost 7 bases, and 9 bases stayed unmatched. Germline CDR1 and CDR2: KGHSH and LQKENI. The CDR3 runs to 15 residues. In nucleotides, the CDR3 is TGTGCCAGCTCACCAAAGGCGGGAGATCCCCATACGCAGTATTTT. This encodes CASSPKAGDPHTQYF.

This clonotype was observed at least ten times. CDR3 sequence (DNA): TGCAGTGTTAAACCGGGGGCCACCCACTACGAGCAGTACTTC. Protein sequence: CSVKPGATHYEQYF. The chain couples TRBV20-1 to TRBJ2-7; D possibly matches TRBD1 or TRBD2 (6 bases each). V shed 7 bases and J shed 3 bases, with 19 bases lying between them. The germline V gene has CDR1 DFQATT and CDR2 SNEGSKA (reference sequence). The CDR3 runs to 14 residues.

This clonotype was recorded a few times. The chain employs TRBV7-8 and TRBJ1-3, with D unresolved. The V gene's germline CDR1 is SGHVS and CDR2 FQNEAQ. Trimming removed 5 bases at V and 2 bases at J, with 13 bases between. This CDR3 is built from 15 residues. The DNA for the CDR3 is TGTGCCAGCAGCCCTGGACGGTCTCCTGGAAACACCATATATTTT. This gives the protein CASSPGRSPGNTIYF. The full variable domain, with the rest looked up from reference TRBV7-8 and TRBJ1-3, is GAGVSQSPRYKVAKRGQDVALRCDPISGHVSLFWYQQALGQGPEFLTYFQNEAQLDKSGLPSDRFFAERPEGSVSTLKIQRTQQEDSAVYLCASSPGRSPGNTIYFGEGSWLTVV.

V usage is TRBV20-1 and J usage is TRBJ1-1; the D is unclear. V lost 3 bases and J 7 bases, leaving 12 bases between the germline ends. CDR1 is DFQATT and CDR2 is SNEGSKA in the germline V gene (reference sequence). The CDR3 length is 12 residues. In DNA form, the CDR3 reads TGCAGTGCTAGTGTGAGGTCGGATGAAGCTTTCTTT. This sequence encodes CSASVRSDEAFF.

The chain couples TRBV20-1 to TRBJ2-5; 12 positions match TRBD2. CDR3 size: 11 residues. Germline CDR1 is DFQATT and CDR2 is SNEGSKA (reference sequence). V lost 8 bases and J lost 7; bases outside the gene matches: 2. In DNA form, the CDR3 reads TGCAGTCAGGGACTAGCGGGGACCCAGTACTTC. Translating gives CSQGLAGTQYF.

This clonotype has a count of ten or more. V usage is TRBV6-2 or TRBV6-3 and J usage is TRBJ2-1; 7 bases match TRBD1. J gave up 7 bases and V 5 bases, and 8 bases lay outside the gene matches. CDR3 length: 14 residues. CDR1 and CDR2 from the germline V gene are MNHEY and SVGEGT. The CDR3 DNA is TGTGCCAGCAGTATAACAGGGGTTTCAAATGAGCAGTTCTTC. It translates to CASSITGVSNEQFF.

The table lists this clonotype with a few counts. V usage is TRBV5-5 and J usage is TRBJ2-2; no clear D. Germline V gene lookup returns CDR1 SGHKS and CDR2 YYEKEE (reference sequence). Trimming removed 5 bases from V and 0 bases from J, with 8 bases in between. This CDR3 spans 14 amino acids. The CDR3: CASRFTSNTGELFF. The CDR3 region has the DNA TGTGCCAGCAGGTTCACTTCGAACACCGGGGAGCTGTTTTTT.

At least ten counts were recorded for this clonotype. The gene calls are TRBV7-8 and TRBJ2-7; D tentatively fits TRBD1 or TRBD2 (5 bases each). The CDR3 consists of 16 residues. Germline CDR1 is SGHVS and CDR2 is FQNEAQ. Trimming took off 3 bases at V and 0 bases at J, with 15 bases between the two ends. Here the CDR3 reads CASSFFIGAGSYEQYF. As DNA, the CDR3 is TGTGCCAGCAGCTTTTTTATTGGGGCGGGCTCCTACGAGCAGTACTTC.

This clonotype was seen ten or more times. The genes are TRBV5-1 and TRBJ2-2, with TRBD2 as a possible D gene (6 bases). The CDR3 extends over 19 amino acids. Germline V CDR1 and CDR2: SGHRS, YFSETQ. V shed 0 bases and J shed 0 bases, with 18 bases lying between them. The DNA of the CDR3 is TGCGCCAGCAGCTTGGGGCTTGGGCGGACTAATTCGAACACCGGGGAGCTGTTTTTT. Protein sequence: CASSLGLGRTNSNTGELFF. The whole variable domain, filled in from reference TRBV5-1 and TRBJ2-2, reads KAGVTQTPRYLIKTRGQQVTLSCSPISGHRSVSWYQQTPGQGLQFLFEYFSETQRNKGNFPGRFSGRQFSNSRSEMNVSTLELGDSALYLCASSLGLGRTNSNTGELFFGEGSRLTVL.

This chain uses TRBV11-2 with TRBJ1-1; the match to TRBD1 covers 7 bases. The V gene end was trimmed by 7 bases and the J gene end by 13 bases; junction bases not matched to a gene: 24. Germline V gene sequence: CDR1 SGHAT, CDR2 FQNNGV. This CDR3 spans 16 amino acids. CDR3 bases: TGTGCCAGCAACCAGTTACCTCCCCAGTTTGACAGGGAGGATTTCTTT. This sequence encodes CASNQLPPQFDREDFF.

This clonotype was recorded only once. The chain uses TRBV20-1 and TRBJ2-7; 15 bases are a match to TRBD2. Germline lookup yields CDR1 DFQATT and CDR2 SNEGSKA (reference sequence). This CDR3 has 16 amino acids. The V segment lost 1 base and the J segment 5 bases; nucleotides outside the gene matches: 6. The DNA for the CDR3 is TGCAGTGCTAGAGCGGGACTAGCGGGAGGAGGAGACGAGCAGTACTTC. Translating it yields CSARAGLAGGGDEQYF.

This clonotype was detected many times. V is TRBV12-3 or TRBV12-4 and J is TRBJ2-5, with D perhaps matching TRBD1 (6 bases). This CDR3 has 14 amino acids. Trimming pared 3 bases from V and 3 bases from J, leaving 11 bases between. The CDR3 coding sequence is TGTGCCAGCAGTTTGAGCAGGGACAAAGAGACCCAGTACTTC. It translates to CASSLSRDKETQYF.